The entry below describes one TCR beta chain. The CDR3 sequence is 15 residues long. Losses at the gene ends were 4 bases for V and 7 bases for J; bases not matched to a gene: 8. In germline, CDR1 is SGHRS, CDR2 YFSETQ. The sample comes from a study of shared clonotypes between healthy human individuals. Sequencing used immunoSEQ multiplex PCR; TCRdb keeps in-frame clones, though not all of them. The sample contains around 1,000,000 clones, about 80% of which appear only once. Input material: memory CD4+ T cells from PBMCs. Subset in this sample: CD45RA-negative fraction. The chain has TRBV5-1 and TRBJ2-7, with 13 bases fitting TRBD2. This clonotype was obtained from a man aged 18 to 29 in good health. Some clones in this sample may be carry-over from other donors' samples. The CDR3 nucleotides are TGCGCCAGCAGCCGGACTAGCGGGAGTGCCAGTGAGCAGTACTTC. This encodes CASSRTSGSASEQYF.